Below are 27 T cell receptor beta chains sequenced from a single sample in a study of CD8 T cells in Susac syndrome. When the RNA was reverse transcribed, random hexamers were used with an input of roughly 0.45 to 1 ug. One entry per CDR3 protein results from TCRdb running MiXCR on the immunoSEQ multiplex PCR reads. This sample carries about 200,000 distinct CDR3 sequences, around 90% of them seen once, and the ten largest clones take around 0.1%. Material for sequencing was CD4+ T cells from PBMCs. Source of these receptors: a human donor with Susac syndrome.

The V call is TRBV7-2, the J call TRBJ2-1; 12 nucleotides align to TRBD2. Germline CDR1 reads SGHTA; CDR2 reads FQGNSA. The CDR3 is 16 residues long. The trim removed 4 bases at V and 10 bases at J, leaving 11 bases unmatched. The CDR3 region has the DNA TGTGCCAGCAGCTCCAGACTAGCGGGAGCTGTGGGAGAGCAGTTCTTC. Protein product: CASSSRLAGAVGEQFF.

The chain recombines TRBV15 with TRBJ1-1; tentative D call: TRBD1 (5 bases). The CDR3 loop spans 12 amino acids. Germline V gene data show CDR1 as LNHNV and CDR2 as YYDKDF (reference sequence). V lost 4 bases to trimming and J lost 3 bases, with 6 bases between them. For the CDR3, the DNA is TGTGCCACCAGCACCAGGGACACTGAAGCTTTCTTT. It is translated as CATSTRDTEAFF.

The V and J genes are TRBV20-1 and TRBJ2-7; 9 bases map to TRBD1. Germline assignment: CDR1 DFQATT and CDR2 SNEGSKA (reference sequence). V was clipped by 2 bases and J by 7 bases; unmatched bases: 15. The CDR3 is made up of 16 amino acids. CDR3 bases: TGCAGTGCTAGACCCTTCGAGGACAGGGGTTCAGAAGAGCAGTACTTC. As protein: CSARPFEDRGSEEQYF.

This chain uses TRBV11-2 with TRBJ2-4, with TRBD1 as a possible D gene (5 bases). With 4 bases removed from V and 0 bases from J, the gap between germline ends came to 10 bases. This CDR3 is 15 amino acids long. From germline, CDR1 is SGHAT and CDR2 FQNNGV. CDR3 in amino acids: CASSSPQGAKNIQYF. CDR3 DNA: TGTGCCAGCAGCTCCCCCCAGGGAGCCAAAAACATTCAGTACTTC.

V gene TRBV5-1 combines with J gene TRBJ2-1; TRBD1 matches 8 bases. Unmatched junction bases numbered 12, after V lost 4 bases and J lost 0 bases. Germline CDR1 reads SGHRS; CDR2 reads YFSETQ. This CDR3 is 18 amino acids long. This CDR3 reads CASSQNGGQVSSYNEQFF. The CDR3 region has the DNA TGCGCCAGCAGCCAAAACGGGGGACAGGTGAGCTCCTACAATGAGCAGTTCTTC.

The chain links TRBV29-1 to TRBJ1-2, with 12 bases aligning to TRBD1. The CDR3 is made up of 16 amino acids. Per germline, CDR1 SQVTM and CDR2 ANQGSEA. J gave up 3 bases and V 7 bases, and 12 bases lay outside the gene matches. In DNA form, the CDR3 reads TGCAGCGCAAGGACCGGGACAGGGGGCGCGGACTATGGCTACACCTTC. It specifies CSARTGTGGADYGYTF.

This clonotype was observed once. CDR3 nucleotide sequence: TGTGCCAGCAGTGAGCGGGAGGGCCTCACAGATACGCAGTATTTT. The encoded protein is CASSEREGLTDTQYF. V usage is TRBV2 and J usage is TRBJ2-3; 9 bases fit TRBD2. The V and J ends lost 3 bases and 2 bases, in that order; junction bases with no gene match: 3. Germline CDR1 and CDR2: SNHLY and FYNNEI. The CDR3 spans 15 residues.

The V gene is TRBV6-4, the J gene TRBJ2-1; D gene ambiguous. The CDR3 covers 13 residues. Trimming left V 3 bases short and J 4 bases short, with 7 bases between. In germline, CDR1 is MRHNA, CDR2 SNTAGT. For the CDR3, the DNA is TGTGCCAGCAGTGAAGGGCCGTACAATGAGCAGTTCTTC. Translating gives CASSEGPYNEQFF.

This clonotype has only one observation. The gene calls are TRBV12-3 or TRBV12-4 and TRBJ1-1, with TRBD1 as a possible D gene (5 bases). With 7 bases removed from V and 0 bases from J, the gap between germline ends came to 12 bases. There are 14 residues in the CDR3. The DNA of the CDR3 is TGTGCCAGCACCTCGACAGCCTTGAACACTGAAGCTTTCTTT. It specifies CASTSTALNTEAFF.

The chain is built from TRBV2 and TRBJ2-1; D unresolved. V dropped 8 bases and J dropped 5 bases, with 10 bases sitting between them. This CDR3 is built from 12 residues. Germline CDR1 SNHLY, CDR2 FYNNEI. The CDR3 reads CASRRVDNEQFF. The CDR3 DNA reads TGTGCCAGCCGTAGGGTGGACAATGAGCAGTTCTTC.

This chain uses TRBV4-1 with TRBJ1-2; no reliable D call. The CDR3 runs to 12 residues. The V gene lost 5 bases and the J gene lost 7 bases, with 11 bases spanning the gap. Germline CDR1 MGHRA, CDR2 YSYEKL. In nucleotides, the CDR3 is TGCGCCAGCAGCACCCGGACTTCTGGCTACACCTTC. Its protein product is CASSTRTSGYTF.

Only one count was recorded for this clonotype. The CDR3 is CASRSGTLRYEQYF. The CDR3 nucleotides are TGTGCCAGCAGATCCGGGACTTTGCGCTACGAGCAGTACTTC. The chain is built from TRBV6-5 and TRBJ2-7; the D gene is possibly TRBD2 (6 bases). Trimming pared 6 bases from V and 3 bases from J, leaving 15 bases between. Germline values: CDR1 MNHEY, CDR2 SVGAGI. The CDR3 loop spans 14 amino acids.

V is TRBV24-1 and J is TRBJ2-5, with TRBD1 matching 9 bases. V shed 2 bases, J shed 3 bases, and the junction held 6 bases outside the gene matches. Germline CDR1 reads KGHDR; CDR2 reads SFDVKD. The CDR3 is made up of 16 amino acids. The CDR3 DNA reads TGTGCCACCAGTGATTCTCGGGACAGGGCAGAAGAGACCCAGTACTTC. This sequence encodes CATSDSRDRAEETQYF.

This clonotype was recorded once. Mismatch with germline at one junction end may stem from a read error. The chain combines TRBV29-1 with TRBJ1-2; TRBD1 aligns across 10 bases. Germline V gene sequence: CDR1 SQVTM, CDR2 ANQGSEA. The CDR3 has 14 residues. This CDR3 is CSAERGQGNYGYTF. As DNA, the CDR3 is TGCAGCGCTGAAAGGGGACAGGGGAACTATGGCTACACCTTC.

V and J are TRBV7-8 and TRBJ2-1; TRBD1 might be the D (6 bases). This CDR3 has 15 amino acids. V was pared by 2 bases and J by 1 base, with 9 bases between. Germline CDR1 reads SGHVS; CDR2 reads FQNEAQ. The CDR3: CASSLTGLSYNEQFF. The CDR3 nucleotides are TGTGCCAGCAGCTTAACAGGGTTGTCCTACAATGAGCAGTTCTTC.

The rearrangement links TRBV27 to TRBJ1-3; D may be TRBD1 (6 bases). V was pared by 5 bases and J by 2 bases, with 13 bases between. CDR3 size: 15 residues. Germline V gives CDR1 MNHEY, CDR2 SMNVEV (reference sequence). The CDR3 spells CASSQRGGTGNTIYF. The CDR3 DNA reads TGTGCCAGCAGTCAGCGAGGGGGTACTGGAAACACCATATATTTT.

CDR3 amino acids: CASSSGGTYNEQFF. The CDR3 region has the DNA TGTGCCAGCAGTAGCGGGGGGACTTACAATGAGCAGTTCTTC. The J gene is TRBJ2-1, the V gene TRBV12-3 or TRBV12-4, with 9 nucleotides matching TRBD2. The trim removed 5 bases at V and 4 bases at J, leaving 3 bases unmatched. The CDR3 consists of 14 residues.

This sequence joins TRBV7-8 and TRBJ1-3; D not certain. Trimming stripped 1 base from V and 0 bases from J, with 7 bases between. CDR1 and CDR2 from the germline V gene are SGHVS and FQNEAQ. The CDR3 has 15 residues. The CDR3 sequence: CASSLVPNSGNTIYF. CDR3 nucleotides: TGTGCCAGCAGCTTAGTCCCGAACTCTGGAAACACCATATATTTT.

The chain recombines TRBV7-9 with TRBJ2-2; 9 positions match TRBD1. The V and J ends lost 5 bases and 7 bases, in that order; junction bases with no gene match: 8. CDR3 length: 15 amino acids. The germline V gene encodes CDR1 SEHNR and CDR2 FQNEAQ (reference sequence). The CDR3 sequence: CASSTDRGRIGELFF. The CDR3 region has the DNA TGTGCCAGCAGCACCGACAGGGGGAGAATCGGGGAGCTGTTTTTT.

This chain connects TRBV7-9 to TRBJ2-7; TRBD2 agrees at 7 bases. After removal of 4 bases from V and 7 bases from J, the junction contained 7 bases not matched to a gene. This CDR3 has 13 amino acids. Germline V gives CDR1 SEHNR, CDR2 FQNEAQ (reference sequence). The CDR3 DNA sequence: TGTGCCAGCAGCTCGGAGGGAGGGTTGGAGCAGTACTTC. Amino acid sequence: CASSSEGGLEQYF.

This chain connects TRBV6-5 to TRBJ2-5; 8 positions agree with TRBD2. Germline values: CDR1 MNHEY, CDR2 SVGAGI. The CDR3 has 15 residues. Trimming took 0 bases from V and 11 from J; bases not matched to a gene: 11. CDR3 nucleotide sequence: TGTGCCAGCAGTTACTCGATAAACGGGAGGGCCTCTCAGTACTTC. It codes for CASSYSINGRASQYF.

The V call is TRBV5-4, the J call TRBJ2-3; 7 positions match TRBD1. Germline CDR1 reads SGHNT; CDR2 reads YYREEE (reference sequence). V was pared by 0 bases and J by 0 bases, with 7 bases of the junction left unmatched. The CDR3 is 17 residues long. The CDR3 is CASSLGTGFLSTDTQYF. CDR3 nucleotide sequence: TGTGCCAGCAGCTTGGGGACAGGCTTCCTTAGCACAGATACGCAGTATTTT.

V and J are TRBV3-1 and TRBJ2-1; a weak D match, TRBD2 (6 bases). CDR1 and CDR2 (germline): LGHDT, YNNKEL (reference sequence). Trimming left V 3 bases short and J 4 bases short, with 19 bases between. The CDR3 runs to 17 residues. The CDR3 reads CASSQKDARLAYNEQFF. The CDR3 DNA follows: TGTGCCAGCAGCCAGAAGGACGCACGCCTAGCGTACAATGAGCAGTTCTTC.

The J gene is TRBJ2-7, the V gene TRBV11-1; D is uncertain. The CDR3 consists of 12 residues. The ends were cut back, 6 bases at V and 1 base at J, with 7 bases in the middle. Germline CDR1 SGHAT, CDR2 FQDESV (reference sequence). The CDR3 here is CASSPTSYEQYF. CDR3 bases: TGTGCCAGCAGTCCTACTTCCTACGAGCAGTACTTC.

This rearrangement joins TRBV6-5 to TRBJ2-7, with 10 nucleotides matching TRBD2. CDR1 is MNHEY, CDR2 SVGAGI, per germline. This CDR3 spans 14 amino acids. Trimming at V came to 11 bases and at J to 5 bases, leaving 12 bases not matched to a gene. DNA of the CDR3: TGTGCCCGGGCCCGGCTAGCGGGAGTCCACGAGCAGTACTTC. Translation gives CARARLAGVHEQYF.

The chain joins TRBV5-1 to TRBJ1-1, with D uncertain. The germline V and J ends were trimmed by 0 bases and 9 bases, with 15 bases remaining between them. This CDR3 comprises 14 residues. Looked up from germline, CDR1 is SGHRS and CDR2 is YFSETQ. The CDR3 DNA reads TGCGCCAGCAGCTTGGACGGCTCCTCTAACAAAGCTTTCTTT. It codes for CASSLDGSSNKAFF.

V usage is TRBV10-3 and J usage is TRBJ2-7, with 14 bases identical to TRBD2. V trimming: 3 bases; J trimming: 6 bases; junction bases outside the gene matches: 10. Germline CDR1 reads ENHRY; CDR2 reads SYGVKD. The length of the CDR3 is 17 residues. As DNA, the CDR3 is TGTGCCATCAGTGACGGGGGACTAGCGGGAGAGAGCAGCGAGCAGTACTTC. It specifies CAISDGGLAGESSEQYF.